This is a list of T cell receptor beta chains from one sample in a study of identical twins. TCRdb re-called the 5' RACE reads through MiXCR, storing one row per CDR3 protein. The repertoire holds fewer than 550,000 distinct CDR3 sequences, with roughly an eighth as singletons. The sample was also linked to a second study, of yellow fever vaccine responses in identical twins.

The sample was CD4+ T cells sorted from blood. The receptors were sampled from a woman in her late teens or twenties in good health. The CDR3 runs from the conserved cysteine through the conserved F or W. D genes are given only for firm matches. Size is stated for part of the rows, as once, few or many counts, or as a class when the clone is expanded.

V gene: TRBV4-3
clone size: few
J gene: TRBJ2-6
D gene: -
CDR3 DNA: TGCGCCAGCAGCCAAGAGCAGTCTGGGGCCAACGTCCTGACTTTC
CDR3 protein: CASSQEQSGANVLTF

V gene: TRBV29-1
clone size: few
J gene: TRBJ1-4
D gene: -
CDR3 DNA: TGCAGCGTAAACCTTAACAGGGAAGGTGAAAAACTGTTTTTT
CDR3 protein: CSVNLNREGEKLFF

V gene: TRBV16
clone size: -
J gene: TRBJ2-1
D gene: -
CDR3 DNA: TGTGCCAGCAGCCAAAAGGATGAGCAGTTCTTC
CDR3 protein: CASSQKDEQFF

V gene: TRBV28
clone size: few
J gene: TRBJ1-5
D gene: TRBD1
CDR3 DNA: TGTGCCAGCAGCCTGACAGGGTCAAGGGGAGTGCCCCAGCATTTT
CDR3 protein: CASSLTGSRGVPQHF

V gene: TRBV18
clone size: few
J gene: TRBJ2-3
D gene: -
CDR3 DNA: TGTGCCAGCTCACCACCTTCGCCTCGGGCGGCAGATACGCAGTATTTT
CDR3 protein: CASSPPSPRAADTQYF

V gene: TRBV3-1
clone size: -
J gene: TRBJ2-3
D gene: -
CDR3 DNA: TGTACCAGCAGCCACCCTGCGGGCGGTACGCAGTATTTT
CDR3 protein: CTSSHPAGGTQYF

V gene: TRBV2
clone size: -
J gene: TRBJ2-7
D gene: TRBD1
CDR3 DNA: TGTGCCAGCCAGACTTGGACAGGTGGGGAGCAGTACTTC
CDR3 protein: CASQTWTGGEQYF

V gene: TRBV20-1
clone size: few
J gene: TRBJ2-1
D gene: TRBD2
CDR3 DNA: TGCAGTGTCCCAGGGGGACTAGCGGGAGGGCTGAGCTCCTACAATGAGCAGTTCTTC
CDR3 protein: CSVPGGLAGGLSSYNEQFF

V gene: TRBV5-1
clone size: -
J gene: TRBJ2-3
D gene: TRBD1
CDR3 DNA: TGCGCCAGCAGCTTGGTGAGACAGGGGGCACAAGATACGCAGTATTTT
CDR3 protein: CASSLVRQGAQDTQYF

V gene: TRBV5-5
clone size: -
J gene: TRBJ1-1
D gene: -
CDR3 DNA: TGTGCCAGCAGCTTCTCGGGGGGGAACACTGAAGCTTTCTTT
CDR3 protein: CASSFSGGNTEAFF

V gene: TRBV6-2/TRBV6-3
clone size: -
J gene: TRBJ2-2
D gene: TRBD1
CDR3 DNA: TGTGCCAGCACCCCTCGGGGACAGGGGAACACCGGGGAGCTGTTTTTT
CDR3 protein: CASTPRGQGNTGELFF

V gene: TRBV2
clone size: -
J gene: TRBJ2-3
D gene: -
CDR3 DNA: TGTGCCAGCAGCGCCAGCTCGGTGTCGACAGATACGCAGTATTTT
CDR3 protein: CASSASSVSTDTQYF

V gene: TRBV10-3
clone size: many
J gene: TRBJ2-3
D gene: -
CDR3 DNA: TGTGCCATCAGTGAAAGGGATACGCAGTATTTT
CDR3 protein: CAISERDTQYF

V gene: TRBV4-3
clone size: few
J gene: TRBJ1-1
D gene: -
CDR3 DNA: TGCGCCAGCAGCCAAGGGGCTCTGGGGAACACTGAAGCTTTCTTT
CDR3 protein: CASSQGALGNTEAFF

V gene: TRBV20-1
clone size: -
J gene: TRBJ2-2
D gene: TRBD1
CDR3 DNA: TGCAGTGCTACATGGGACAGCACCAACACCGGGGAGCTGTTTTTT
CDR3 protein: CSATWDSTNTGELFF

V gene: TRBV11-2
clone size: many
J gene: TRBJ2-2
D gene: -
CDR3 DNA: TGTGCCAGCAGCTTAAGGAGGATAGGGCCAGCGAACACCGGGGAGCTGTTTTTT
CDR3 protein: CASSLRRIGPANTGELFF

V gene: TRBV5-1
clone size: few
J gene: TRBJ2-3
D gene: -
CDR3 DNA: TGCGCCAGCAGCTTCGGGAACCCCACAGATACGCAGTATTTT
CDR3 protein: CASSFGNPTDTQYF

V gene: TRBV4-2
clone size: -
J gene: TRBJ2-5
D gene: -
CDR3 DNA: TGTGCCAGCAGCCAAGATCGGGACGAGACCCAGTACTTC
CDR3 protein: CASSQDRDETQYF

V gene: TRBV20-1
clone size: many
J gene: TRBJ2-1
D gene: TRBD1
CDR3 DNA: TGCAGTGCTCCCGGACAGGGTGAGCAGTTCTTC
CDR3 protein: CSAPGQGEQFF

V gene: TRBV6-1
clone size: few
J gene: TRBJ2-1
D gene: TRBD1
CDR3 DNA: TGTGCCAGCAGGTCCGTGACCTTACAGGGGAATGAGCAGTTCTTC
CDR3 protein: CASRSVTLQGNEQFF

V gene: TRBV7-2
clone size: -
J gene: TRBJ2-5
D gene: TRBD2
CDR3 DNA: TGTGCCAGCAGCTTAGCGATGGCTAGCGGGTATGTGGAAGAGACCCAGTACTTC
CDR3 protein: CASSLAMASGYVEETQYF

V gene: TRBV4-2
clone size: few
J gene: TRBJ2-2
D gene: -
CDR3 DNA: TGTGCCAGCAGCCAACCGGGACTGACGACGGGGGCCGGGGAGCTGTTTTTT
CDR3 protein: CASSQPGLTTGAGELFF

V gene: TRBV6-6
clone size: -
J gene: TRBJ2-5
D gene: -
CDR3 DNA: TGTGCCAGCAGTTACTCGGGACCAGAGACCCAGTACTTC
CDR3 protein: CASSYSGPETQYF

V gene: TRBV18
clone size: -
J gene: TRBJ1-6
D gene: TRBD1
CDR3 DNA: TGTGCCAGCTCACCGAGACAGGGGGCAACCTATAATTCACCCCTCCACTTT
CDR3 protein: CASSPRQGATYNSPLHF

V gene: TRBV20-1
clone size: -
J gene: TRBJ2-1
D gene: TRBD1
CDR3 DNA: TGCAGTGCGAGACAGGGATTCGGGGAGCAGTTCTTC
CDR3 protein: CSARQGFGEQFF

V gene: TRBV11-2
clone size: many
J gene: TRBJ2-3
D gene: -
CDR3 DNA: TGTGCCAGCAGCATGAGGACGTTTAAGGCAGATACGCAGTATTTT
CDR3 protein: CASSMRTFKADTQYF

V gene: TRBV20-1
clone size: -
J gene: TRBJ2-3
D gene: TRBD2
CDR3 DNA: TGCAGTGCTCTACTAGCGGGAGTGGATGGTACGCAGTATTTT
CDR3 protein: CSALLAGVDGTQYF

V gene: TRBV7-2
clone size: -
J gene: TRBJ2-1
D gene: TRBD2
CDR3 DNA: TGTGCCAGCAGCTTAGCTAGCGGGAGGAACAATGAGCAGTTCTTC
CDR3 protein: CASSLASGRNNEQFF

V gene: TRBV12-3/TRBV12-4
clone size: few
J gene: TRBJ1-1
D gene: -
CDR3 DNA: TGTGCCAGCAGTTTTCAAGGCAGGAACACTGAAGCTTTCTTT
CDR3 protein: CASSFQGRNTEAFF

V gene: TRBV5-1
clone size: many
J gene: TRBJ2-5
D gene: -
CDR3 DNA: TGCGCCAGCAGCTTCTCGACAGCGGTAGAGACCCAGTACTTC
CDR3 protein: CASSFSTAVETQYF

V gene: TRBV5-1
clone size: -
J gene: TRBJ2-2
D gene: TRBD1
CDR3 DNA: TGCGCCAGCAGCTCCGGGACAGGGGGTCCCGGGGAGCTGTTTTTT
CDR3 protein: CASSSGTGGPGELFF

V gene: TRBV12-3/TRBV12-4
clone size: few
J gene: TRBJ1-1
D gene: -
CDR3 DNA: TGTGCCAGCATTCTTGGGCTTAGGGACACTGAAGCTTTCTTT
CDR3 protein: CASILGLRDTEAFF

V gene: TRBV27
clone size: few
J gene: TRBJ2-3
D gene: -
CDR3 DNA: TGTGCCAGCAGTTTATCAGCCCGGGTGGATACGCAGTATTTT
CDR3 protein: CASSLSARVDTQYF

V gene: TRBV3-1
clone size: -
J gene: TRBJ2-3
D gene: TRBD1
CDR3 DNA: TGTGCCAGCAGCCAATTTCGCTCGGGACAGGGGGCTTGGAGCACAGATACGCAGTATTTT
CDR3 protein: CASSQFRSGQGAWSTDTQYF

V gene: TRBV7-9
clone size: few
J gene: TRBJ2-5
D gene: -
CDR3 DNA: TGTGCCAGCAGCCCCTCGGGCAGCCAAGAGACCCAGTACTTC
CDR3 protein: CASSPSGSQETQYF

V gene: TRBV20-1
clone size: -
J gene: TRBJ1-3
D gene: -
CDR3 DNA: TGCAGTGCTAGGCCAATCCCCTTATCCGGAAACACCATATATTTT
CDR3 protein: CSARPIPLSGNTIYF

V gene: TRBV27
clone size: few
J gene: TRBJ1-4
D gene: TRBD1
CDR3 DNA: TGTGCCAGCAGTTCCCGATCGGACAGGGTGGGAAATGAAAAACTGTTTTTT
CDR3 protein: CASSSRSDRVGNEKLFF

V gene: TRBV12-3/TRBV12-4
clone size: -
J gene: TRBJ2-4
D gene: -
CDR3 DNA: TGTGCCAGCACCGCCGTAGACAAAAACATTCAGTACTTC
CDR3 protein: CASTAVDKNIQYF

V gene: TRBV7-9
clone size: few
J gene: TRBJ2-3
D gene: -
CDR3 DNA: TGTGCCAGCAGCTTAGCCGGACTATTCACAGATACGCAGTATTTT
CDR3 protein: CASSLAGLFTDTQYF

V gene: TRBV5-1
clone size: -
J gene: TRBJ2-1
D gene: TRBD2
CDR3 DNA: TGCGCCAGCAGCGCCGGGGGGGCGGGAAGGGAGCAGTTCTTC
CDR3 protein: CASSAGGAGREQFF

V gene: TRBV20-1
clone size: few
J gene: TRBJ2-7
D gene: TRBD2
CDR3 DNA: TGCAGTGCTACCCAAGCTAGCGGGATAGGGTACGAGCAGTACTTC
CDR3 protein: CSATQASGIGYEQYF

V gene: TRBV27
clone size: -
J gene: TRBJ1-6
D gene: -
CDR3 DNA: TGTGCCAGCAGTTTATTCGGCGGGGGCGGAAATTCACCCCTCCACTTT
CDR3 protein: CASSLFGGGGNSPLHF

V gene: TRBV25-1
clone size: many
J gene: TRBJ2-3
D gene: -
CDR3 DNA: TGTGCCAGCAGTGAATATGGCGTCAGCACAGATACGCAGTATTTT
CDR3 protein: CASSEYGVSTDTQYF

V gene: TRBV5-1
clone size: few
J gene: TRBJ2-2
D gene: TRBD1
CDR3 DNA: TGCGCCAGCAGTTTGAGCGGACAGGGCCGAGCCGGGGAGCTGTTTTTT
CDR3 protein: CASSLSGQGRAGELFF

V gene: TRBV3-1
clone size: -
J gene: TRBJ2-1
D gene: -
CDR3 DNA: TGTGCCAGCAGCCCCCAGAAACTCCAAGGCAATGAGCAGTTCTTC
CDR3 protein: CASSPQKLQGNEQFF

V gene: TRBV20-1
clone size: many
J gene: TRBJ2-1
D gene: -
CDR3 DNA: TGCAGTAGTCCGGGAGTCAATGAGCAGTTCTTC
CDR3 protein: CSSPGVNEQFF

V gene: TRBV12-3/TRBV12-4
clone size: -
J gene: TRBJ2-5
D gene: -
CDR3 DNA: TGTGCCCGCTGTTTGGGGCAGGGAAACCCTTTCCAAGAGACCCAGTACTTC
CDR3 protein: CARCLGQGNPFQETQYF

V gene: TRBV4-2
clone size: -
J gene: TRBJ1-6
D gene: -
CDR3 DNA: TGTGCCAGCAGCCAAGAAGGCGGGGTGAATTCACCCCTCCACTTT
CDR3 protein: CASSQEGGVNSPLHF

V gene: TRBV7-2
clone size: -
J gene: TRBJ2-2
D gene: -
CDR3 DNA: TGTGCCAGCAGCCGACTGGGGGGCACCGGGGAGCTGTTTTTT
CDR3 protein: CASSRLGGTGELFF

V gene: TRBV15
clone size: few
J gene: TRBJ2-5
D gene: -
CDR3 DNA: TGTGCCACCAGCAGAGATCTCAGGGAGCAGGGAGAGACCCAGTACTTC
CDR3 protein: CATSRDLREQGETQYF